These T cell receptor beta chains were read from a single sample in a study of blood T cell repertoires in COVID-19. TCRdb's table, derived via immunoSEQ multiplex PCR, lists solely in-frame clones and lacks some. The table has 40,000 to 45,000 clones, approximately 90% seen once; the top ten hold 6.2%. The specimen sequenced was peripheral blood. Every receptor here comes from a human donor in a cohort sampled during active COVID-19. Both conserved end residues are part of each CDR3. D genes are given only for firm matches. Clone size, where shown, is once, few, many, or a class for clones that have expanded.

NA	NA	TRBV4-3	TRBJ2-7	TGCGCCAGCAGCCGGGAGGGACAAGCCTCCTACGAGCAGTACTTC	CASSREGQASYEQYF
once	NA	TRBV6-5	TRBJ1-2	TGTGCCAGCAGCAACCAGGGTGGCTACACCTTC	CASSNQGGYTF
NA	TRBD1	TRBV5-1	TRBJ1-2	TGCGCCAGCAGCACCTCAAATCGACAGGGTGATGGCTACACCTTC	CASSTSNRQGDGYTF
NA	NA	TRBV4-3	TRBJ2-1	TGCGCCAGCAGCCAAGTTCCAGGGTGGGGATCGGGTGAGCAGTTCTTC	CASSQVPGWGSGEQFF
NA	TRBD1	TRBV7-2	TRBJ1-5	TGTGCCAGCAGCTTACTGGGACAGGGGATAAATCAGCCCCAGCATTTT	CASSLLGQGINQPQHF
NA	TRBD1	TRBV6-5	TRBJ2-5	TGTGCCAGCAGTTACGGGGCCACAGGGGTGGAGACCCAGTACTTC	CASSYGATGVETQYF
NA	TRBD2	TRBV6-5	TRBJ2-3	TGTGCCAGCAGTTACTCAGCGGGGGGGGCAGATACGCAGTATTTT	CASSYSAGGADTQYF
NA	NA	TRBV2	TRBJ2-2	TGTGCCAGCATGAGGGAACAAACCGGGGAGCTGTTTTTT	CASMREQTGELFF
NA	NA	TRBV21-1	TRBJ1-5	TGTGCCAGCAGCCCCTGCGGGGATCACTCATGGATTAGCAATCAGCCCCAGCATTTT	CASSPCGDHSWISNQPQHF
NA	TRBD2	TRBV7-6	TRBJ2-7	TGTGCCAGCAGCTTACTCGGGAGGACCAACGAGCAGTACTTC	CASSLLGRTNEQYF
NA	NA	TRBV13	TRBJ2-1	TGTGCCAGCAGCGGGGCTGATGAGCAGTTCTTC	CASSGADEQFF
NA	NA	TRBV7-2	TRBJ2-5	TGTGCCAGCAGCTTATTTAACCAACTCCAAGAGACCCAGTACTTC	CASSLFNQLQETQYF
NA	NA	TRBV19	TRBJ1-5	TGTGCCAGTAGTCCGACGGGGGCCCAGCATTTT	CASSPTGAQHF
few	NA	TRBV7-2	TRBJ2-7	TGTGCCAGCAGCTTGTTAGCGGCCTCCTACGAGCAGTACTTC	CASSLLAASYEQYF
NA	TRBD2	TRBV9	TRBJ2-1	TGTGCCAGCAGCGTAGGCGTAGCGGGGGTATACAATGAGCAGTTCTTC	CASSVGVAGVYNEQFF
once	TRBD2	TRBV12-5	TRBJ2-5	TGTGCTAGTGGTTTGTACCCAGGGCGGGAGGTAGGAGAGACCCAGTACTTC	CASGLYPGREVGETQYF
NA	TRBD1	TRBV5-6	TRBJ2-7	TGTGCCAGCAGCTTGGGGACAGGGGCCTACGAGCAGTACTTC	CASSLGTGAYEQYF
once	NA	TRBV11-2	TRBJ2-6	TGTGCCAGCAAGCGGGCCGGGGCCAACGTCCTGACTTTC	CASKRAGANVLTF
NA	NA	TRBV18	TRBJ2-7	TGTGCCAGCTCACCACCAGTCGGTACCTACGAGCAGTACTTC	CASSPPVGTYEQYF
NA	NA	TRBV4-2	TRBJ2-2	TGTGCCAGCAGGGCGGAGGCGAACACCGGGGAGCTGTTTTTT	CASRAEANTGELFF
NA	NA	TRBV28	TRBJ1-4	TGTGCCAGCAGGGGGGCGGTTCGTGAAAAACTGTTTTTT	CASRGAVREKLFF
NA	TRBD1	TRBV24-1	TRBJ2-2	TGTGCCACCCAGGGGGCTACAATGACCGGGGAGCTGTTTTTT	CATQGATMTGELFF
NA	TRBD1	TRBV6-5	TRBJ1-1	TGTGCCAGCAGGAGAGGACAGGGGGACACTGAAGCTTTCTTT	CASRRGQGDTEAFF
NA	NA	TRBV10-3	TRBJ1-6	TGTGCCATCGCCATCGACAGGAATAATTCACCCCTCCACTTT	CAIAIDRNNSPLHF
NA	NA	TRBV7-9	TRBJ1-4	TGTGCCAGCAGCTCCCAGGGCGGCGTCTCTAATGAAAAACTGTTTTTT	CASSSQGGVSNEKLFF
NA	NA	TRBV6-5	TRBJ1-6	TGTGCCAGCAGTTACTCGAGGCAGGGTTTGAGTTCACCCCTCCACTTT	CASSYSRQGLSSPLHF
medium-sized	TRBD1	TRBV2	TRBJ2-7	TGTGCCAGCAGTGAAGCGGGGGACAGGCCCTACGAGCAGTACTTC	CASSEAGDRPYEQYF
NA	NA	TRBV5-1	TRBJ1-6	TGCGCCAGCAGCCAAAAATTAGCTGCAGGGTTATCACCCCTCCACTTT	CASSQKLAAGLSPLHF
NA	TRBD1	TRBV7-7	TRBJ1-5	TGTGCTAGCAGATTAGGGGACAGACCTTGCAATCAGCCCCAGCATTTT	CASRLGDRPCNQPQHF
NA	NA	TRBV3-1/TRBV3-2	TRBJ1-5	TGTGCCAGCAGCCCCCGGGGACCCCAGCATTTT	CASSPRGPQHF
NA	TRBD1	TRBV4-1	TRBJ1-2	TGCGCCAGCAGCCCTCAGGGGGTGGCCTATACCTATGGCTACACCTTC	CASSPQGVAYTYGYTF
NA	NA	TRBV3-1/TRBV3-2	TRBJ1-1	TGTGCCAGCCGGACAAGGGACATGAACACTGAAGCTTTCTTT	CASRTRDMNTEAFF
once	TRBD2	TRBV18	TRBJ2-5	TGTGCCAGCTCACCACCCTTCCCTAGCGGGGCTCGAGAGACCCAGTACTTC	CASSPPFPSGARETQYF
NA	NA	TRBV5-5	TRBJ2-1	TGTGCCAGCAGCATAAATAGTGAGCAGTTCTTC	CASSINSEQFF
NA	NA	TRBV4-3	TRBJ1-1	TGCGCCAGCAGCCAAGTAAAAAGGACAGCAACCATGGGAGCTTTCTTT	CASSQVKRTATMGAFF
few	NA	TRBV4-2	TRBJ2-7	TGTGCCAGCAGCCAAGGAGAAGAGCAGTACTTC	CASSQGEEQYF
NA	TRBD1	TRBV14	TRBJ1-3	TGTGCCAGCAGCCGAGGACAGGGAACCCTGGAGACTGGAAACACCATATATTTT	CASSRGQGTLETGNTIYF
NA	NA	TRBV5-6	TRBJ2-3	TGTGCCAGCAGCTTGGACCCCAGGGGCTCCACAGATACGCAGTATTTT	CASSLDPRGSTDTQYF
few	NA	TRBV30	TRBJ1-6	TGTGCCTGGAGTGAGTCTAGCGAGTATTCACCCCTCCACTTT	CAWSESSEYSPLHF
NA	TRBD1	TRBV19	TRBJ1-6	TGTGCCAGTTCAAAGACAGGGGACCTTTATAATTCACCCCTCCACTTT	CASSKTGDLYNSPLHF
NA	NA	TRBV19	TRBJ2-6	TGTGCCAGTAGTATAGGTCAGGCTGGGGCCAACGTCCTGACTTTC	CASSIGQAGANVLTF
NA	NA	TRBV6-5	TRBJ1-5	TGTGCCAGCACACATACAAGCAATCAGCCCCAGCATTTT	CASTHTSNQPQHF
NA	NA	TRBV2	TRBJ1-5	TGTGCCAGCAAGCGGGATAGCAATCAGCCCCAGCATTTT	CASKRDSNQPQHF
NA	NA	TRBV19	TRBJ1-1	TGTGCCAGCCGGGGGGCGGGCACTGAAGCTTTCTTT	CASRGAGTEAFF
NA	TRBD2	TRBV6-5	TRBJ2-5	TGTGCCAGCCGCAGACTAGCGGGGGGGGAAGAGACCCAGTACTTC	CASRRLAGGEETQYF
NA	NA	TRBV15	TRBJ2-7	TGTGCCACCAGTTCTTCTAGCGATCCCTACGAGCAGTACTTC	CATSSSSDPYEQYF
NA	TRBD1	TRBV4-3	TRBJ2-3	TGCGCCAGCAGCCAACATACAGGGGGTACTAGCACAGATACGCAGTATTTT	CASSQHTGGTSTDTQYF
NA	NA	TRBV7-2	TRBJ2-1	TGTGCCAGCAGCTTAGGACGGGGGACCTACAATGAGCAGTTCTTC	CASSLGRGTYNEQFF
NA	NA	TRBV11-2	TRBJ2-7	TGTGCCAGCAGCTCAGACCCGGGAAGTTACTACGAGCAGTACTTC	CASSSDPGSYYEQYF
NA	NA	TRBV20-1	TRBJ1-4	TGCAGTGCTAGTTCCAGCAGTGGGGCAAAACTGTTTTTT	CSASSSSGAKLFF
NA	NA	TRBV28	TRBJ1-1	TGTGCCAGCAGTCCTCCCCTTGGGCAGACTGAAGCTTTCTTT	CASSPPLGQTEAFF
NA	TRBD1	TRBV4-1	TRBJ2-7	TGCGCCAGCAGCCCGTACCCGGGACAGGAGTCCTACGAGCAGTACTTC	CASSPYPGQESYEQYF
NA	TRBD2	TRBV7-9	TRBJ2-3	TGTGCCAGCAGCTTCCCGACTAGCGGGAGCGGAGATACGCAGTATTTT	CASSFPTSGSGDTQYF
NA	NA	TRBV27	TRBJ2-3	TGTGCCAGCAGTTTATCGTATTACTGGAGTTCGACAGATACGCAGTATTTT	CASSLSYYWSSTDTQYF
NA	NA	TRBV5-1	TRBJ1-2	TGCGCCAGCAGGGGTGGAGCGGGAATGAACTATGGCTACACCTTC	CASRGGAGMNYGYTF
medium-sized	NA	TRBV7-2	TRBJ2-7	TGTGCCAGCAGCTCCCAGACTAGCTCCTACGAGCAGTACTTC	CASSSQTSSYEQYF
once	NA	TRBV27	TRBJ2-6	TGTGCCAGCACCTTCTCGGGTGGGGCCAACGTCCTGACTTTC	CASTFSGGANVLTF
NA	TRBD2	TRBV5-1	TRBJ2-5	TGCGCCAGCAGCCTTGAGGCTAGCGGGGAGACCCAGTACTTC	CASSLEASGETQYF
NA	NA	TRBV2	TRBJ2-7	TGTGCCAGCAGTGGCAGGTTGGCTTCCGAGCAGTACTTC	CASSGRLASEQYF
NA	NA	TRBV3-1/TRBV3-2	TRBJ1-1	TGTGCCAGCAGCCAAGGGTCGGGTTTACGCACTGAAGCTTTCTTT	CASSQGSGLRTEAFF